These 30 T cell receptor beta chains were all obtained from the same sample, sequenced in a study of regulatory T cells in long-lasting Graves disease. Documented time point: persistent/refractory GD, antithyroid drugs over 5 years with positive TRAb. Extracted RNA from PBMCs served as the source of the TCR library. Both iRepertoire HTBI primers and Arm-PCR of CDR3 regions were used to build the TCR beta libraries. TCRdb reprocessed the multiplex PCR reads via MiXCR and lists one record per CDR3 protein. The sample gives fewer than 450,000 distinct CDR3 sequences, around 20% of which show up once; about 20% is in the top ten. The sequences come from peripheral blood mononuclear cells (PBMCs), collected when the disease was refractory, from a patient treated with antithyroid drugs. The receptors come from a female donor with Graves disease.

V and J are TRBV10-3 and TRBJ2-2; no definite D call. The germline CDR1 and CDR2 sequences are ENHRY and SYGVKD. This CDR3 spans 15 amino acids. V dropped 4 bases and J dropped 3 bases, with 12 bases sitting between them. The CDR3 bases are TGTGCCATCAGTGCGGGCAGGAGTTACACCGGGGAGCTGTTTTTT. It codes for CAISAGRSYTGELFF.

V usage is TRBV12-3 or TRBV12-4 and J usage is TRBJ1-2, with 11 bases aligning to TRBD1. CDR3 length: 14 amino acids. The ends lost 4 bases at V and 5 bases at J; junction bases unmatched: 3. The CDR3 sequence: CASSYGTGGYGYTF. The CDR3 region has the DNA TGTGCCAGCAGTTACGGGACAGGGGGGTATGGCTACACCTTC.

The J gene is TRBJ2-5, the V gene TRBV20-1; D remains unclear. The CDR3 has 10 residues. V lost 5 bases to trimming and J lost 6 bases, with 7 bases between them. The germline V gene encodes CDR1 DFQATT and CDR2 SNEGSKA (reference sequence). This chain's CDR3 is CSAQEKTQYF. In DNA form, the CDR3 reads TGCAGTGCTCAAGAGAAGACCCAGTACTTC.

This clonotype was observed at least ten times. The chain joins TRBV28 to TRBJ1-5; 9 bases are shared with TRBD1. The V gene's germline CDR1 is MDHEN and CDR2 SYDVKM. The CDR3 is 14 amino acids. Trimming at V came to 8 bases and at J to 4 bases, leaving 6 bases not matched to a gene. DNA of the CDR3: TGTGCCAGCTGGGGGACAGGGAGGAATCAGCCCCAGCATTTT. It specifies CASWGTGRNQPQHF.

This clonotype was found many times. J is TRBJ2-4 and V is TRBV28, with D uncertain. Trimming stripped 6 bases from V and 0 bases from J, with 18 bases between. The CDR3 length is 17 residues. Germline loops: CDR1 MDHEN, CDR2 SYDVKM. CDR3 DNA sequence: TGTGCCAGCAGGGAGTGGTTAGGCTCAATAGCCAAAAACATTCAGTACTTC. Translated: CASREWLGSIAKNIQYF.

The rearrangement joins TRBV6-1 to TRBJ1-2; no definite D call. Between the trimmed V and J ends, which lost 5 bases and 0 bases, there was a span of 7 bases. This CDR3 has 13 residues. CDR1 and CDR2 from the germline V gene are MNHNS and SASEGT. The DNA of the CDR3 is TGTGCCAGCAGTAAATCAGCTAACTATGGCTACACCTTC. As protein: CASSKSANYGYTF.

There are many counts of this clonotype. The chain has TRBV7-2 and TRBJ2-7, with D possibly being TRBD1 (7 bases). The CDR3 is made up of 14 amino acids. Germline loops: CDR1 SGHTA, CDR2 FQGNSA. V lost 5 bases, J lost 3 bases, and 14 bases lay in between. The CDR3 DNA is TGTGCCAGCAGCCGCGGGACAGACCGCTACGAGCAGTACTTC. Translating it yields CASSRGTDRYEQYF.

This clonotype was detected only a few times. The chain combines TRBV10-3 with TRBJ1-2; no reliable D call. V lost 6 bases, J lost 3 bases, and 8 bases lay in between. CDR1 and CDR2 from the germline V gene are ENHRY and SYGVKD. This CDR3 is 12 amino acids long. DNA for the CDR3: TGTGCCATCAGCGGGGAGTACTATGGCTACACCTTC. Its protein is CAISGEYYGYTF.

The chain uses TRBV30 and TRBJ1-1, with 8 bases that match TRBD1. The CDR3 is 14 amino acids. Germline V CDR1 and CDR2: GTSNPN, SVGIG (reference sequence). Germline trimming cut 7 bases from V and 3 bases from J; bases unmatched to any gene: 10. The CDR3 region is CAFYTGTGDTEAFF. DNA of the CDR3: TGTGCCTTCTATACCGGGACAGGCGACACTGAAGCTTTCTTT.

In regard to this clonotype: A read error is possible here, since a much larger clone lies one base away. V is TRBV28 and J is TRBJ2-7, with D possibly being TRBD1 (6 bases). The germline V gene has CDR1 MDHEN and CDR2 SYDVKM. Trimming stripped 9 bases from V and 4 bases from J, with 19 bases between. CDR3 length: 14 residues. The CDR3 bases are TGTGCCAGTCCAAGTGGACAGACACCTTACGAGCAGTACTTC. It yields the protein CASPSGQTPYEQYF.

This clonotype was seen only a few times. This chain joins TRBV7-9 and TRBJ2-2, with 11 bases identical to TRBD2. CDR3 length: 17 amino acids. The germline V gene has CDR1 SEHNR and CDR2 FQNEAQ (reference sequence). With V trimmed by 4 bases and J by 6 bases, 10 bases remained unmatched. For the CDR3, the DNA is TGTGCCAGCAGCTCCTACGCTAGCGGGAGGATGGCCGGGGAGCTGTTTTTT. Protein sequence: CASSSYASGRMAGELFF. The full variable domain, its missing parts supplied by reference TRBV7-9 and TRBJ2-2, is DTGVSQNPRHKITKRGQNVTFRCDPISEHNRLYWYRQTLGQGPEFLTYFQNEAQLEKSRLLSDRFSAERPKGSFSTLEIQRTEQGDSAMYLCASSSYASGRMAGELFFGEGSRLTVL.

The V gene is TRBV12-3 or TRBV12-4, the J gene TRBJ2-7, with D possibly being TRBD1 or TRBD2 (6 bases each). CDR3 size: 19 residues. The ends were cut back, 5 bases at V and 0 bases at J, with 26 bases in the middle. CDR3: CASSRTDSQGGYNSYEQYF. The CDR3 nucleotides are TGTGCCAGCAGTCGAACCGACAGCCAAGGGGGGTATAACTCCTACGAGCAGTACTTC.

This clonotype has a handful of counts. V and J are TRBV11-2 and TRBJ1-2, with 11 bases aligning to TRBD1. The CDR3 consists of 15 residues. Germline values: CDR1 SGHAT, CDR2 FQNNGV. Trimming cost V 5 bases and J 4 bases; bases outside gene matches: 6. For the CDR3, the DNA is TGTGCCAGCAGCATCCCGGGACAGGGGGGCTATGGCTACACCTTC. Its translation: CASSIPGQGGYGYTF.

This clonotype was counted only a few times. Here the CDR3 reads CSAPLDTEAFF. The CDR3 DNA follows: TGCAGTGCACCCCTCGACACTGAAGCTTTCTTT. This rearrangement joins TRBV20-1 to TRBJ1-1; D is ambiguous. Per the germline V gene, CDR1 is DFQATT and CDR2 is SNEGSKA (reference sequence). The CDR3 runs to 11 residues. V was cut by 6 bases and J by 3 bases, with 8 bases left in between.

At least ten counts were recorded for this clonotype. V usage is TRBV2 and J usage is TRBJ1-1; D is unclear. Germline V gene lookup returns CDR1 SNHLY and CDR2 FYNNEI. There are 12 residues in the CDR3. V was pared by 6 bases and J by 2 bases, with 7 bases between. The CDR3 reads CASRVGNTEAFF. The CDR3 DNA is TGTGCCAGCAGGGTCGGTAACACTGAAGCTTTCTTT.

Notes on this clonotype: One end of the junction varies from germline; a read error may be responsible. The rearrangement uses TRBV3-1 and TRBJ2-7; the D is unclear. The CDR3 spans 12 residues. The germline V gene encodes CDR1 LGHDT and CDR2 YNNKEL (reference sequence). CDR3 residues: CASGHVAYEQYF. For the CDR3, the DNA is TGTGCCAGCGGCCATGTGGCCTACGAGCAGTACTTC.

This rearrangement joins TRBV19 to TRBJ2-2; D could derive from TRBD1 or TRBD2 (5 bases each). The CDR3 is 16 amino acids. Germline V gives CDR1 LNHDA, CDR2 SQIVND (reference sequence). Deletions cut 6 bases from V and 1 base from J, with 15 bases between. The chain's CDR3 is CASSPLEGKNTGELFF. DNA of the CDR3: TGTGCCAGTAGCCCCCTAGAGGGGAAGAACACCGGGGAGCTGTTTTTT.

The chain couples TRBV30 to TRBJ1-1, with a tentative D call TRBD1 (6 bases). The CDR3 sequence is 12 residues long. The V end lost 8 bases, the J end lost 13 bases, and 23 bases lay between the germline ends. From germline, CDR1 is GTSNPN and CDR2 SVGIG (reference sequence). CDR3 residues: CASRTAGGHFFF. The CDR3 bases are TGTGCCAGCCGGACGGCTGGGGGGCACTTTTTCTTT.

In the case of this clonotype: At one boundary the junction diverges from the germline segment, which might be a read error. The chain has TRBV30 and TRBJ2-7, with D hard to call. CDR3 length: 10 residues. Looked up from germline, CDR1 is GTSNPN and CDR2 is SVGIG (reference sequence). The CDR3 DNA follows: TGTGCCTGGAGTGTAAACTACCGAGGTTTC. It yields the protein CAWSVNYRGF.

There are a few counts of this clonotype. The rearrangement joins TRBV4-3 to TRBJ1-6; D not certain. The V end lost 4 bases, the J end lost 6 bases, and 4 bases lay between the germline ends. In germline, CDR1 is LGHNA, CDR2 YSLEER. CDR3 length: 12 amino acids. CDR3 coding DNA: TGCGCCAGCAGCCGGCCTAATTCACCCCTCCACTTT. Residues: CASSRPNSPLHF.

This clonotype showed up just a few times. The junction differs from germline at one of its ends, possibly a read error. The CDR3 here is CASSPGMVVNHGYTF. The CDR3 DNA follows: TGTGCCAGCAGCCCAGGGATGGTGGTTAACCATGGCTACACCTTC. The chain links TRBV27 to TRBJ1-2; possible D gene TRBD1, 5 bases. The germline V gene encodes CDR1 MNHEY and CDR2 SMNVEV (reference sequence). CDR3 length: 15 residues.

This clonotype was detected ten times or more. The chain carries TRBV27 and TRBJ1-4; D possibly corresponds to TRBD1 (6 bases). Germline V gives CDR1 MNHEY, CDR2 SMNVEV (reference sequence). Trimming removed 5 bases at V and 7 bases at J, with 20 bases between. The CDR3 sequence is 16 residues long. The CDR3 sequence is CASSPGAVGAFEKLFF. CDR3 DNA: TGTGCCAGCAGTCCGGGGGCAGTGGGGGCGTTTGAAAAACTGTTTTTT.

This clonotype was seen at least ten times. V is TRBV2 and J is TRBJ2-6; no firm D call. Trimming removed 4 bases from V and 0 bases from J, with 7 bases in between. CDR3 length: 15 amino acids. CDR1 and CDR2 from the germline V gene are SNHLY and FYNNEI. CDR3 amino acids: CASSVKFSGANVLTF. CDR3 sequence (DNA): TGTGCCAGCAGTGTAAAATTCTCTGGGGCCAACGTCCTGACTTTC.

This clonotype came up a few times. The rearrangement uses TRBV20-1 and TRBJ2-7; 8 bases align to TRBD2. The germline gives CDR1 DFQATT, CDR2 SNEGSKA (reference sequence). This CDR3 has 13 amino acids. V lost 4 bases to trimming and J lost 6 bases; unmatched junction nucleotides: 8. The CDR3: CSANDGGDGEQYF. The DNA for the CDR3 is TGCAGTGCTAACGACGGGGGGGACGGCGAGCAGTACTTC.

V and J are TRBV6-6 and TRBJ2-2, with D hard to call. Germline assignment: CDR1 MNHNY and CDR2 SVGAGI (reference sequence). CDR3 size: 15 residues. Deletions cut 0 bases from V and 0 bases from J, with 5 bases between. The CDR3 sequence: CASSYSGTNTGELFF. CDR3 DNA sequence: TGTGCCAGCAGTTACTCGGGCACGAACACCGGGGAGCTGTTTTTT.

This clonotype was counted a few times. V and J are TRBV3-1 and TRBJ2-5; perhaps TRBD2 as D (5 bases). Per germline, CDR1 LGHDT and CDR2 YNNKEL (reference sequence). This CDR3 is built from 15 residues. V gave up 1 base and J gave up 0 bases, with 9 bases separating them. CDR3: CASSQGTLYQETQYF. The CDR3 DNA sequence: TGTGCCAGCAGCCAAGGGACTTTGTACCAAGAGACCCAGTACTTC.

This clonotype was seen repeatedly, ten times or more. The V gene is TRBV10-3, the J gene TRBJ2-5; weak D call: TRBD2 (5 bases). The CDR3 spans 16 residues. V lost 4 bases to trimming and J lost 5 bases, with 20 bases between them. Germline V gene sequence: CDR1 ENHRY, CDR2 SYGVKD. The CDR3 coding sequence is TGTGCCATCAGTGGGCGTGAGGGAGTCTTAGGGGAGACCCAGTACTTC. Amino acid sequence: CAISGREGVLGETQYF.

The chain uses TRBV4-1 and TRBJ1-4; 9 bases line up with TRBD1. This CDR3 comprises 15 residues. In germline, CDR1 is MGHRA, CDR2 YSYEKL. Trimming removed 1 base from V and 7 bases from J; junction bases left unmatched: 4. The CDR3 is CASSQAGTGIEKLFF. CDR3 bases: TGCGCCAGCAGCCAAGCCGGGACAGGGATTGAAAAACTGTTTTTT.

The chain carries TRBV19 and TRBJ2-1, with D possibly TRBD2 on 5 matching bases. Per germline, CDR1 LNHDA and CDR2 SQIVND (reference sequence). This CDR3 is built from 13 residues. V lost 4 bases, J lost 6 bases, and 10 bases lay in between. The CDR3 sequence: CASSTLVGNEQFF. CDR3 sequence (DNA): TGTGCCAGTAGTACACTAGTGGGCAATGAGCAGTTCTTC.

As concerns this clonotype: This may arise from a read error, as a much more abundant clone is one base away. V gene TRBV2 combines with J gene TRBJ2-5; 8 positions agree with TRBD1. The J call may be faulty, since TRBJ2-4 better matches the DNA end. From germline, CDR1 is SNHLY and CDR2 FYNNEI. This CDR3 region has 14 residues. CDR3 coding DNA: TGTGCCAGCTTCGTCGGACAGGGAGTAAGCATTCAGTACTTC. Protein: CASFVGQGVSIQYF.